The sequence of this T cell receptor (beta chain) was determined in a study of post-analysis software for immune sequencing data. Study summary: Progressive-relapsing, secondary progressive and relapsing-remitting multiple sclerosis were among the disease courses included. Study-level points and caveats: The five TRBV segments detected at higher frequency in patients than in controls included TRBV5-6, TRBV5-1 and TRBV20-1. For normalized Chao1 diversity, multiple sclerosis patients scored significantly lower than controls did.

Unique molecular identifiers were built into the TCR beta cDNA libraries. From the PCR reads, TCRdb called clonotypes with MiXCR, one entry per CDR3 protein. The sample includes approximately 460,000 distinct CDR3 sequences, roughly 46% of them seen just once. Note on this clonotype: Its antigen is unidentified.

The CDR3 totals 14 residues. Germline-derived CDR1 and CDR2 are DFQATT and SNEGSKA (reference sequence). V was shortened by 6 bases and J by 4 bases, with 18 bases between the two germline ends. This chain joins TRBV20-1 and TRBJ1-1; perhaps TRBD1 as D (6 bases). Sequenced sample: blood. The receptor was derived from a girl aged 10 to 17 with multiple sclerosis. The CDR3, as DNA: TGCAGTGCCTCGAAGGGAGGGGGGATCACTGAAGCTTTCTTT. As protein: CSASKGGGITEAFF.